Below, 25 T cell receptor beta chains from the same sample are listed, as sequenced in a study of PD-1 blockade in classical Hodgkin lymphoma. Patients all relapsed after autologous stem cell transplantation, and there was variation in brentuximab vedotin exposure. Profiling relied on immunoSEQ multiplex PCR, and the TCRdb table lists in-frame clones only, not all of them. The table lists tens of thousands of clones, 65% to 75% of them singletons. The sample was peripheral blood mononuclear cells (PBMCs), taken at baseline. These receptor sequences come from a human donor with classical Hodgkin lymphoma.

This clone rates as medium-sized (0.01 to 0.1%). V usage is TRBV6-5 and J usage is TRBJ2-2; no clear D gene. V dropped 4 bases and J dropped 7 bases, with 4 bases sitting between them. The CDR3 sequence is 11 residues long. Germline CDR1 MNHEY, CDR2 SVGAGI. Here the CDR3 reads CASSFSGELFF. As DNA, the CDR3 is TGTGCCAGCAGTTTTAGCGGGGAGCTGTTTTTT.

This sequence joins TRBV10-2 and TRBJ2-7; 14 bases match TRBD2. The CDR3 has 18 amino acids. Germline CDR1 reads WSHSY; CDR2 reads SAAADI. With 4 bases clipped from V and 0 bases from J, the junction kept 8 bases outside the gene matches. The CDR3 spells CASSGSGLAGVSSYEQYF. The CDR3 DNA reads TGCGCCAGCAGTGGGTCGGGACTAGCGGGGGTAAGCTCCTACGAGCAGTACTTC.

The chain has TRBV28 and TRBJ1-5; TRBD1 is a possible D gene (6 bases). Between the trimmed V and J ends, which lost 3 bases and 6 bases, there was a span of 12 bases. Germline V lookup: CDR1 MDHEN, CDR2 SYDVKM. This CDR3 contains 14 residues. This chain's CDR3 is CASSLEGDAQPQHF. CDR3 nucleotides: TGTGCCAGCAGTTTGGAGGGGGACGCTCAGCCCCAGCATTTT.

This clone occurred once. The chain links TRBV12-2 to TRBJ1-1; no DNA check was done on the table's D call, TRBD1. TRBV12-2 is a pseudogene segment. The CDR3 extends over 16 amino acids. The CDR3 sequence is CASRLDPRGGYTEAFF. In DNA form, the CDR3 reads TGTGCAAGTCGCTTAGACCCCAGGGGCGGTTACACTGAAGCTTTCTTT.

The J gene is TRBJ1-4, the V gene TRBV28; D is uncertain. Germline-derived CDR1 and CDR2 are MDHEN and SYDVKM. The CDR3 runs to 12 residues. Trimming took off 5 bases at V and 4 bases at J, with 5 bases between the two ends. The CDR3: CASSPLNEKLFF. Here the CDR3 DNA reads TGTGCCAGCAGTCCACTTAATGAAAAACTGTTTTTT. Full variable domain (outside the CDR3, taken from reference TRBV28 and TRBJ1-4): DVKVTQSSRYLVKRTGEKVFLECVQDMDHENMFWYRQDPGLGLRLIYFSYDVKMKEKGDIPEGYSVSREKKERFSLILESASTNQTSMYLCASSPLNEKLFFGSGTQLSVL.

This clone was seen only a few times. The V and J genes are TRBV10-1 and TRBJ1-1, with TRBD1 identical over 7 bases. V was pared by 1 base and J by 6 bases, with 2 bases of the junction left unmatched. Germline values: CDR1 WNHNN, CDR2 SYGVQD (reference sequence). The CDR3 extends over 13 amino acids. The CDR3 nucleotides are TGCGCCAGCAGTGAGTACAGGGGCGCTGAAGCTTTCTTT. Residues: CASSEYRGAEAFF.

This clone is categorized as medium-sized. This chain links TRBV4-3 with TRBJ2-3; a weak D match, TRBD1 (5 bases). The CDR3 is 15 residues long. Trimming removed 0 bases from V and 0 bases from J, with 7 bases in between. Germline CDR1 and CDR2: LGHNA and YSLEER. This chain's CDR3 is CASSQDRASTDTQYF. CDR3 nucleotide sequence: TGCGCCAGCAGCCAAGACAGGGCAAGCACAGATACGCAGTATTTT.

The chain combines TRBV19 with TRBJ1-5, with unresolved D. V was clipped by 6 bases and J by 3 bases, with 12 bases between them. This CDR3 has 14 amino acids. Per the germline V gene, CDR1 is LNHDA and CDR2 is SQIVND (reference sequence). For the CDR3, the DNA is TGTGCCAGTAGCCTCGGACCGCACAATCAGCCCCAGCATTTT. Residues: CASSLGPHNQPQHF.

This clone appeared a few times. This CDR3 reads CAWGPLGAEQFF. CDR3 bases: TGTGCCTGGGGACCCCTTGGTGCTGAGCAGTTCTTC. The chain recombines TRBV30 with TRBJ2-1; D unresolved. Between the trimmed V and J ends, which lost 5 bases and 9 bases, there was a span of 14 bases. The CDR3 runs to 12 residues. CDR1 is GTSNPN and CDR2 is SVGIG in the germline V gene (reference sequence).

This clone was counted a few times. This rearrangement joins TRBV7-2 to TRBJ1-1; possibly TRBD1 for D (6 bases). CDR1 and CDR2 (germline): SGHTA, FQGNSA. The CDR3 length is 13 residues. V lost 4 bases and J 5 bases, leaving 11 bases between the germline ends. In DNA, the CDR3 is TGTGCCAGCAGCTCGGACAGAACGACTGAAGCTTTCTTT. This codes for CASSSDRTTEAFF.

This chain joins TRBV19 and TRBJ1-5; D is possibly TRBD1 (5 bases). This CDR3 is 15 amino acids long. V was clipped by 7 bases and J by 0 bases, with 13 bases between them. Germline lookup yields CDR1 LNHDA and CDR2 SQIVND (reference sequence). CDR3 sequence reads: CASTFSGNSNQPQHF. The DNA of the CDR3 is TGTGCCAGTACTTTTTCAGGGAATAGCAATCAGCCCCAGCATTTT.

Comments on this clone: Different DNA sequences within this sample yield the same CDR3. The CDR3 coding sequence is TGCGCCAGCAGTCGAACAGGGAGTGTGACTGAAGCTTTCTTT. This codes for CASSRTGSVTEAFF. The gene calls are TRBV4-3 and TRBJ1-1; TRBD1 might be the D (6 bases). The germline CDR1 and CDR2 sequences are LGHNA and YSLEER. CDR3 length: 14 residues. V shed 6 bases and J shed 5 bases, with 16 bases lying between them.

This clone came up a few times. The chain uses TRBV27 and TRBJ2-7; 7 positions agree with TRBD2. The trim removed 6 bases at V and 6 bases at J, leaving 8 bases unmatched. The CDR3 consists of 13 residues. Germline V gives CDR1 MNHEY, CDR2 SMNVEV (reference sequence). DNA for the CDR3: TGTGCCAGCAGCCCCGGGACTAAAGGCGAGCAGTACTTC. The encoded protein is CASSPGTKGEQYF.

The rearrangement uses TRBV19 and TRBJ1-1; D may be TRBD1 (5 bases). Trimming took 7 bases from V and 5 from J, leaving 8 bases between them. The germline V gene has CDR1 LNHDA and CDR2 SQIVND (reference sequence). The CDR3 is 11 residues long. The DNA of the CDR3 is TGTGCCAGTACAGGGTGGACTGAAGCTTTCTTT. This encodes CASTGWTEAFF.

This clone was observed a handful of times. The chain is built from TRBV7-1 and TRBJ2-6; no clear D. Being an ORF, TRBV7-1 has a function that is uncertain. Trimming stripped 5 bases from V and 5 bases from J, with 7 bases between. The CDR3 totals 13 residues. The CDR3, as DNA: TGTGCCAGCAGCCAAAGTCGGGCCAACGTCCTGACTTTC. It encodes CASSQSRANVLTF.

The CDR3 sequence: CASNTQGRSYEQYF. The CDR3 DNA is TGTGCCAGCAACACACAGGGGCGCTCCTACGAGCAGTACTTC. The chain combines TRBV2 with TRBJ2-7; TRBD1 matches at 7 bases. From germline, CDR1 is SNHLY and CDR2 FYNNEI. Trimming cost V 7 bases and J 0 bases; bases outside gene matches: 6. There are 14 residues in the CDR3.

With respect to this clone: This CDR3 is also generated by other DNA sequences in the sample. V gene TRBV11-3 combines with J gene TRBJ2-3; D may be TRBD1 (5 bases). CDR1 and CDR2 (germline): SGHNT, YENEEA. V was pared by 4 bases and J by 0 bases, with 8 bases between. The CDR3 spans 14 residues. CDR3 bases: TGTGCCAGCAGCTGGACACTGAGCACAGATACGCAGTATTTT. This sequence encodes CASSWTLSTDTQYF.

The CDR3 is CASSLEVGYTF. In DNA form, the CDR3 reads TGTGCCAGCAGCTTGGAAGTTGGCTACACCTTC. The V call is TRBV5-6, the J call TRBJ1-2; the D is unclear. Germline CDR1 and CDR2: SGHDT and YYEEEE. V was pared by 0 bases and J by 7 bases, with 4 bases between. The CDR3 contains 11 residues.

V usage is TRBV7-6 and J usage is TRBJ2-1, with unresolved D. This CDR3 contains 19 residues. Per germline, CDR1 SGHVS and CDR2 FNYEAQ. V lost 0 bases and J lost 3, with 21 bases in between. CDR3 sequence: CASSLATMESSFVYNEQFF. The CDR3 region has the DNA TGTGCCAGCAGCTTAGCCACCATGGAGAGCTCCTTCGTCTACAATGAGCAGTTCTTC.

This clone occurred a few times. The chain carries TRBV7-9 and TRBJ1-5; tentatively, D is TRBD1 (5 bases). Trimming stripped 2 bases from V and 8 bases from J, with 16 bases between. The CDR3 loop spans 15 amino acids. CDR1 SEHNR and CDR2 FQNEAQ come from the germline V gene (reference sequence). CDR3 loop: CASSLQGSGGEPQHF. CDR3 coding DNA: TGTGCCAGCAGCTTACAGGGATCGGGAGGGGAGCCCCAGCATTTT.

The chain uses TRBV30 and TRBJ1-1; D gene unclear. The CDR3 length is 12 residues. Trimming left V 2 bases short and J 1 base short, with 5 bases between. Germline V gene lookup returns CDR1 GTSNPN and CDR2 SVGIG (reference sequence). The CDR3 DNA follows: TGTGCCTGGAGTATCAGGAACACTGAAGCTTTCTTT. It specifies CAWSIRNTEAFF. Drawing the rest from reference TRBV30 and TRBJ1-1, the complete variable domain is SQTIHQWPATLVQPVGSPLSLECTVEGTSNPNLYWYRQAAGRGLQLLFYSVGIGQISSEVPQNLSASRPQDRQFILSSKKLLLSDSGFYLCAWSIRNTEAFFGQGTRLTVV.

The V and J genes are TRBV5-8 and TRBJ2-3, with D uncertain. CDR3 length: 13 amino acids. Per germline, CDR1 SGHTS and CDR2 YDEGEE. V shed 0 bases and J shed 3 bases, with 5 bases lying between them. The CDR3, as DNA: TGTGCCAGCAGCTTGGCCGGTACAGATACGCAGTATTTT. Residues: CASSLAGTDTQYF.

V usage is TRBV5-6 and J usage is TRBJ1-2; D is unresolved. V lost 7 bases and J 4 bases, leaving 17 bases between the germline ends. The CDR3 has 14 amino acids. The germline gives CDR1 SGHDT, CDR2 YYEEEE. The CDR3 is CASQTTRVLYGYTF. The CDR3 nucleotides are TGTGCCAGCCAGACCACCCGGGTGCTCTATGGCTACACCTTC.

The sample holds one count of this clone. This sequence joins TRBV7-9 and TRBJ2-1, with D perhaps TRBD2 (6 bases). Per the germline V gene, CDR1 is SEHNR and CDR2 is FQNEAQ (reference sequence). V shed 3 bases and J shed 6 bases, with 12 bases lying between them. CDR3 length: 14 residues. The CDR3 region has the DNA TGTGCCAGCAGCTTGTTCGGGCGGGGCAATGAGCAGTTCTTC. This translates into CASSLFGRGNEQFF. Combining the CDR3 with reference TRBV7-9 and TRBJ2-1 gives the whole variable domain DTGVSQNPRHKITKRGQNVTFRCDPISEHNRLYWYRQTLGQGPEFLTYFQNEAQLEKSRLLSDRFSAERPKGSFSTLEIQRTEQGDSAMYLCASSLFGRGNEQFFGPGTRLTVL.

The chain employs TRBV7-8 and TRBJ2-5, with unresolved D. V was pared by 0 bases and J by 1 base, with 9 bases between. This CDR3 contains 15 residues. Per the germline V gene, CDR1 is SGHVS and CDR2 is FQNEAQ. The DNA of the CDR3 is TGTGCCAGCAGCTTAGCTTCCGGGCCCCAAGAGACCCAGTACTTC. Translation: CASSLASGPQETQYF.